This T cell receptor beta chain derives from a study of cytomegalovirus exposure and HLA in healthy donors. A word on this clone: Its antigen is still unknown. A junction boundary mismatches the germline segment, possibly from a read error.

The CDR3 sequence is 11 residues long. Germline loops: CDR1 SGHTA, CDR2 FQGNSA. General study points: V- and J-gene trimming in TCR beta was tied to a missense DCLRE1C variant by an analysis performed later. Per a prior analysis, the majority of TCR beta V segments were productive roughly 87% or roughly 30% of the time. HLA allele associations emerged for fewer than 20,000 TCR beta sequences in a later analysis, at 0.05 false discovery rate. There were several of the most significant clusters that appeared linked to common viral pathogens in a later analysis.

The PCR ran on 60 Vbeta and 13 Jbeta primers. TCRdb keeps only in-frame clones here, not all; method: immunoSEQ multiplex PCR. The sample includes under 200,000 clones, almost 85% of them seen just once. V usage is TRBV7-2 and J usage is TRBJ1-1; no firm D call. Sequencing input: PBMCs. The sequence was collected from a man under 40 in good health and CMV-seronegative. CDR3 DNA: TGTGCCAGCAGCTTAGCCGGGTTAGCTGAGTTT. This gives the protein CASSLAGLAEF.